The 29 T cell receptor beta chains given below trace back to one sample, sequenced in a study of cytomegalovirus exposure and HLA in healthy donors. With 60 Vbeta and 13 Jbeta primers, the PCR was carried out. Clones were read by immunoSEQ multiplex PCR, and TCRdb kept only the in-frame ones, dropping some. The repertoire has 100,000 to 120,000 clones, more than 60% of them found once; the top ten carry less than 7.5%. Sequencing input: PBMCs. The origin of the receptors is a man aged 25-45 years in good health and CMV-seropositive.

The gene calls are TRBV2 and TRBJ2-5; 12 bases agree with TRBD1. Germline V gives CDR1 SNHLY, CDR2 FYNNEI. There are 18 residues in the CDR3. The ends lost 2 bases at V and 5 bases at J; junction bases unmatched: 12. The CDR3 sequence: CASSESGTGGEVIETQYF. The DNA of the CDR3 is TGTGCCAGCAGTGAATCAGGGACAGGGGGCGAAGTGATTGAGACCCAGTACTTC.

The chain has TRBV9 and TRBJ2-2; maybe TRBD1 (6 bases). Germline CDR1 reads SGDLS; CDR2 reads YYNGEE. V shed 0 bases and J shed 3 bases, with 12 bases lying between them. CDR3 length: 16 amino acids. The CDR3 DNA sequence: TGTGCCAGCAGCGTAGCACAGGGTCCCGACACCGGGGAGCTGTTTTTT. Its translation: CASSVAQGPDTGELFF.

CDR3 sequence reads: CAWSGRGIYGYTF. In DNA form, the CDR3 reads TGTGCCTGGAGTGGGAGGGGCATCTATGGCTACACCTTC. The rearrangement links TRBV30 to TRBJ1-2; D possibly corresponds to TRBD1 (5 bases). Between the trimmed V and J ends, which lost 1 base and 4 bases, there was a span of 10 bases. The CDR3 contains 13 residues. Per germline, CDR1 GTSNPN and CDR2 SVGIG (reference sequence).

This chain joins TRBV2 and TRBJ2-1; 11 bases agree with TRBD2. The length of the CDR3 is 15 residues. The V gene end was trimmed by 5 bases and the J gene end by 2 bases; junction bases not matched to a gene: 2. The germline V gene encodes CDR1 SNHLY and CDR2 FYNNEI. CDR3 nucleotide sequence: TGTGCCAGCAGTCGTAGCGGGGGGGCCTACAATGAGCAGTTCTTC. Translated: CASSRSGGAYNEQFF.

The rearrangement joins TRBV18 to TRBJ2-5, with D unresolved. The J call may be wrong; the DNA end is better matched by TRBJ2-7. The CDR3 consists of 12 residues. Germline lookup yields CDR1 KGHSH and CDR2 LQKENI. CDR3 sequence: CASSPTGYEQYF. The CDR3 coding sequence is TGTGCCAGCTCACCTACTGGTTACGAGCAGTACTTC.

This sequence joins TRBV5-1 and TRBJ2-3, with a possible D match to TRBD2 (6 bases). CDR1 is SGHRS, CDR2 YFSETQ, per germline. This CDR3 has 15 residues. With 7 bases removed from V and 0 bases from J, the gap between germline ends came to 15 bases. As DNA, the CDR3 is TGCGCCAGCCGACTTCGGGGGAGTAGCACAGATACGCAGTATTTT. It yields the protein CASRLRGSSTDTQYF.

The CDR3 region has the DNA TGCGCCAGCAGCCCGGGACTAGCGGGGGACCTCACAGATACGCAGTATTTT. Amino acids: CASSPGLAGDLTDTQYF. The chain uses TRBV4-1 and TRBJ2-3; 14 bases fit TRBD2. J gave up 2 bases and V 4 bases, and 5 bases lay outside the gene matches. The CDR3 runs 17 residues. Germline CDR1 and CDR2: MGHRA and YSYEKL.

The chain recombines TRBV5-1 with TRBJ2-5, with D perhaps matching TRBD1 (6 bases). The V gene lost 0 bases and the J gene lost 3 bases, with 9 bases spanning the gap. Per germline, CDR1 SGHRS and CDR2 YFSETQ. The CDR3 is 14 amino acids. In DNA form, the CDR3 reads TGCGCCAGCAGCTTGGGGACAGACGAAGAGACCCAGTACTTC. Residues: CASSLGTDEETQYF.

This clone was seen many times. The J gene is TRBJ1-5, the V gene TRBV28, with 9 nucleotides matching TRBD1. This CDR3 is 14 amino acids long. Germline lookup yields CDR1 MDHEN and CDR2 SYDVKM. The ends lost 5 bases at V and 7 bases at J; junction bases unmatched: 6. DNA of the CDR3: TGTGCCAGCAGTCCAAGGGACAGGGAGCAGCCCCAGCATTTT. As protein: CASSPRDREQPQHF.

V gene TRBV9 combines with J gene TRBJ1-3; D is possibly TRBD1 (6 bases). Germline CDR1 is SGDLS and CDR2 is YYNGEE. The V gene lost 2 bases and the J gene lost 0 bases, with 9 bases spanning the gap. The CDR3 is 15 amino acids. CDR3 amino acids: CASSVGTLSGNTIYF. The CDR3 nucleotides read TGTGCCAGCAGCGTTGGGACACTCTCTGGAAACACCATATATTTT. Combining the CDR3 with reference TRBV9 and TRBJ1-3 gives the whole variable domain DSGVTQTPKHLITATGQRVTLRCSPRSGDLSVYWYQQSLDQGLQFLIQYYNGEERAKGNILERFSAQQFPDLHSELNLSSLELGDSALYFCASSVGTLSGNTIYFGEGSWLTVV.

The V call is TRBV29-1, the J call TRBJ2-1, with TRBD2 as a possible D gene (6 bases). Trimming stripped 0 bases from V and 6 bases from J, with 15 bases between. Germline V gene data show CDR1 as SQVTM and CDR2 as ANQGSEA. The CDR3 covers 15 residues. DNA of the CDR3: TGCAGCGTTGAAGAAGGAGGGCTTCGGGGCAATGAGCAGTTCTTC. It specifies CSVEEGGLRGNEQFF.

This clone was seen only once. The V call is TRBV7-8, the J call TRBJ2-5; 9 nucleotides match TRBD1. Germline V gives CDR1 SGHVS, CDR2 FQNEAQ. V dropped 7 bases and J dropped 5; count of bases not matched to a gene: 17. This CDR3 has 17 amino acids. CDR3 DNA sequence: TGTGCCAGCACCAACCGCGGGAAGACAGGGGGATTGGAGACCCAGTACTTC. Encoded protein: CASTNRGKTGGLETQYF.

The chain employs TRBV27 and TRBJ2-5, with 16 bases lining up with TRBD2. The CDR3 is made up of 17 amino acids. The germline V gene has CDR1 MNHEY and CDR2 SMNVEV (reference sequence). V gave up 5 bases and J gave up 5 bases; unmatched junction bases: 8. The CDR3 sequence: CASSPGTSGGAGETQYF. The CDR3 region has the DNA TGTGCCAGCAGTCCCGGGACTAGCGGGGGGGCCGGGGAGACCCAGTACTTC.

The chain recombines TRBV4-2 with TRBJ2-3; 7 nucleotides line up with TRBD2. This CDR3 has 17 amino acids. The junction had 6 bases not matched to a gene; V was cut back by 0 bases and J by 0 bases. Germline V gives CDR1 LGHNA, CDR2 YNFKEQ. The CDR3 spells CASSQDHRLASTDTQYF. In DNA, the CDR3 is TGTGCCAGCAGCCAAGACCACAGACTAGCTAGCACAGATACGCAGTATTTT.

The chain employs TRBV18 and TRBJ2-5, with 11 bases matching TRBD1. After removal of 0 bases from V and 7 bases from J, the junction contained 4 bases not matched to a gene. Germline V gene data show CDR1 as KGHSH and CDR2 as LQKENI. This CDR3 is 15 amino acids long. The CDR3: CASSPPGQGGRTQYF. The CDR3 DNA reads TGTGCCAGCTCACCACCGGGACAGGGGGGAAGGACCCAGTACTTC.

The genes are TRBV29-1 and TRBJ2-3; TRBD1 aligns across 7 bases. From germline, CDR1 is SQVTM and CDR2 ANQGSEA. Germline trimming cut 6 bases from V and 4 bases from J; bases unmatched to any gene: 13. The CDR3 sequence is 15 residues long. This CDR3 is CSVLGQPAGADTQYF. CDR3 DNA: TGCAGCGTATTGGGACAGCCGGCGGGCGCAGATACGCAGTATTTT.

The chain couples TRBV7-3 to TRBJ2-3; D unresolved. This CDR3 has 12 amino acids. V dropped 8 bases and J dropped 1 base, with 7 bases sitting between them. Germline loops: CDR1 SGHTA, CDR2 FQGTGA. CDR3 residues: CASARGTDTQYF. CDR3 in DNA: TGTGCCAGCGCCCGGGGCACAGATACGCAGTATTTT.

The CDR3 coding sequence is TGTGCCACCAAATCAAGCACAGATACGCAGTATTTT. Amino acid sequence: CATKSSTDTQYF. This chain connects TRBV6-5 to TRBJ2-3, with D uncertain. The CDR3 totals 12 residues. V lost 10 bases and J lost 0, with 8 bases in between. The germline CDR1 and CDR2 sequences are MNHEY and SVGAGI.

The J gene is TRBJ1-2, the V gene TRBV5-8; a possible D gene is TRBD1 (5 bases). There are 11 residues in the CDR3. V was cut by 5 bases and J by 5 bases, with 7 bases left in between. Germline-derived CDR1 and CDR2 are SGHTS and YDEGEE. In DNA, the CDR3 is TGTGCCAGCAGAACAGGTTATGGCTACACCTTC. It yields the protein CASRTGYGYTF.

The rearrangement uses TRBV2 and TRBJ1-2, with D hard to call. This CDR3 contains 14 residues. Trimming took 11 bases from V and 0 from J, leaving 16 bases between them. The germline gives CDR1 SNHLY, CDR2 FYNNEI. CDR3: CAGSTASPNYGYTF. For the CDR3, the DNA is TGTGCCGGCTCTACAGCTTCACCTAACTATGGCTACACCTTC.

This rearrangement joins TRBV30 to TRBJ1-6; 8 bases fit TRBD1. Germline V gene lookup returns CDR1 GTSNPN and CDR2 SVGIG (reference sequence). V was pared by 0 bases and J by 12 bases, with 10 bases of the junction left unmatched. The CDR3 consists of 15 residues. The CDR3 loop is CAWSVQGGTGIPLHF. As DNA, the CDR3 is TGTGCCTGGAGTGTACAGGGGGGGACAGGCATACCCCTCCACTTT.

The rearrangement links TRBV2 to TRBJ2-7; TRBD2 might be the D (5 bases). Deletions cut 3 bases from V and 6 bases from J, with 18 bases between. This CDR3 spans 15 amino acids. Per germline, CDR1 SNHLY and CDR2 FYNNEI. This CDR3 reads CASSDTWELAGEQYF. In DNA form, the CDR3 reads TGTGCCAGCAGTGATACTTGGGAGTTGGCCGGCGAGCAGTACTTC.

The CDR3 bases are TGTGCCAGCTCACCACCGGGGGCAGGACCCTACGAGCAGTACTTC. Translation gives CASSPPGAGPYEQYF. V usage is TRBV18 and J usage is TRBJ2-7, with TRBD1 as a possible D gene (6 bases). Per germline, CDR1 KGHSH and CDR2 LQKENI. CDR3 size: 15 residues. Trimming cost V 0 bases and J 2 bases, with 11 bases left between them.

The rearrangement uses TRBV6-6 and TRBJ2-7, with D perhaps matching TRBD1 (5 bases). The germline V gene has CDR1 MNHNY and CDR2 SVGAGI (reference sequence). V lost 6 bases to trimming and J lost 0 bases, with 15 bases between them. The CDR3 spans 15 residues. CDR3 DNA: TGTGCCAGCAGCTGGGGCGAGCAGCGCTCCTACGAGCAGTACTTC. Amino acid sequence: CASSWGEQRSYEQYF.

Only one count was recorded for this clone. The gene calls are TRBV9 and TRBJ2-1; possible D gene TRBD1, 6 bases. The V end was cut by 0 bases, the J end by 9 bases, with 16 bases between. Germline CDR1 reads SGDLS; CDR2 reads YYNGEE. CDR3 length equals 15 residues. The DNA of the CDR3 is TGTGCCAGCAGCGTAGTGGTACAGGGCTTGTGTGAGCAGTTCTTC. It is translated as CASSVVVQGLCEQFF.

The chain uses TRBV9 and TRBJ2-1; 7 bases fit TRBD1. Germline lookup yields CDR1 SGDLS and CDR2 YYNGEE. The CDR3 has 13 residues. J lost 4 bases, V lost 2 bases, and 0 bases had no gene match. This CDR3 reads CASSVTGYNEQFF. Here the CDR3 DNA reads TGTGCCAGCAGCGTGACAGGGTACAATGAGCAGTTCTTC. The full variable domain, in which reference TRBV9 and TRBJ2-1 provide the parts outside the CDR3, is DSGVTQTPKHLITATGQRVTLRCSPRSGDLSVYWYQQSLDQGLQFLIQYYNGEERAKGNILERFSAQQFPDLHSELNLSSLELGDSALYFCASSVTGYNEQFFGPGTRLTVL.

The V gene is TRBV25-1, the J gene TRBJ2-7; the D gene is possibly TRBD2 (5 bases). CDR1 is MGHDK, CDR2 SYGVNS, per germline. The V and J ends lost 5 bases and 2 bases respectively, with 13 bases between them. The CDR3 extends over 14 amino acids. The CDR3 sequence: CASSLGESAYEQYF. In DNA, the CDR3 is TGTGCCAGCAGTCTCGGGGAATCCGCCTACGAGCAGTACTTC.

This clone was seen more than once but under ten times. The chain carries TRBV27 and TRBJ1-5; D not certain. The CDR3 has 13 amino acids. Trimming shortened V by 5 bases and J by 1 base, and 6 bases separated the two germline ends. CDR1 is MNHEY and CDR2 is SMNVEV in the germline V gene (reference sequence). The CDR3 loop reads CASSPGSNQPQHF. Written as DNA, the CDR3 is TGTGCCAGCAGTCCGGGGAGCAATCAGCCCCAGCATTTT.

Only a few counts were recorded for this clone. The rearrangement links TRBV7-9 to TRBJ2-7; no firm D call. The CDR3 has 14 residues. Germline values: CDR1 SEHNR, CDR2 FQNEAQ (reference sequence). Trimming shortened V by 3 bases and J by 1 base, and 10 bases separated the two germline ends. This CDR3 is CASSFSTLSYEQYF. The CDR3 DNA reads TGTGCCAGCAGCTTTAGTACGTTATCCTACGAGCAGTACTTC.